The 4 T cell receptor beta chains given below trace back to one sample, sequenced in a study of cytomegalovirus exposure and HLA in healthy donors. PCR primers comprised 60 Vbeta and 13 Jbeta primers. Sequenced by immunoSEQ multiplex PCR; TCRdb stores in-frame clones only, minus some. The sample carries 85,000 to 90,000 clones, around 84% recorded once. Sequences were obtained from PBMCs. Receptors originate from a man in his forties in good health and CMV-seropositive.

V gene TRBV2 combines with J gene TRBJ2-7; no firm D call. This CDR3 region has 14 residues. V was shortened by 4 bases and J by 2 bases, with 12 bases between the two germline ends. CDR1 and CDR2 from the germline V gene are SNHLY and FYNNEI. The CDR3 nucleotides read TGTGCCAGCAGTGTTGGCGGTGTAGCCTACGAGCAGTACTTC. It codes for CASSVGGVAYEQYF.

The rearrangement uses TRBV18 and TRBJ2-5; D is ambiguous. Per germline, CDR1 KGHSH and CDR2 LQKENI. The CDR3 has 13 amino acids. V shed 3 bases and J shed 5 bases, with 10 bases lying between them. CDR3 region: CASSPGSFETQYF. As DNA, the CDR3 is TGTGCCAGCTCACCCGGGTCGTTCGAGACCCAGTACTTC.

The chain carries TRBV7-9 and TRBJ2-3; no definite D call. This CDR3 is built from 14 residues. With 5 bases removed from V and 4 bases from J, the gap between germline ends came to 13 bases. Germline V lookup: CDR1 SEHNR, CDR2 FQNEAQ (reference sequence). The CDR3 DNA reads TGTGCCAGCAGCGTCCTAGTTGCCTCAGATACGCAGTATTTT. Translated, it gives CASSVLVASDTQYF.

V gene TRBV5-1 combines with J gene TRBJ1-4; D ambiguous. Germline-derived CDR1 and CDR2 are SGHRS and YFSETQ. V shed 0 bases and J shed 3 bases, with 9 bases lying between them. The CDR3 is 15 residues long. DNA of the CDR3: TGCGCCAGCAGCTTGGTGTCAGAATCTAATGAAAAACTGTTTTTT. Amino acid sequence: CASSLVSESNEKLFF.